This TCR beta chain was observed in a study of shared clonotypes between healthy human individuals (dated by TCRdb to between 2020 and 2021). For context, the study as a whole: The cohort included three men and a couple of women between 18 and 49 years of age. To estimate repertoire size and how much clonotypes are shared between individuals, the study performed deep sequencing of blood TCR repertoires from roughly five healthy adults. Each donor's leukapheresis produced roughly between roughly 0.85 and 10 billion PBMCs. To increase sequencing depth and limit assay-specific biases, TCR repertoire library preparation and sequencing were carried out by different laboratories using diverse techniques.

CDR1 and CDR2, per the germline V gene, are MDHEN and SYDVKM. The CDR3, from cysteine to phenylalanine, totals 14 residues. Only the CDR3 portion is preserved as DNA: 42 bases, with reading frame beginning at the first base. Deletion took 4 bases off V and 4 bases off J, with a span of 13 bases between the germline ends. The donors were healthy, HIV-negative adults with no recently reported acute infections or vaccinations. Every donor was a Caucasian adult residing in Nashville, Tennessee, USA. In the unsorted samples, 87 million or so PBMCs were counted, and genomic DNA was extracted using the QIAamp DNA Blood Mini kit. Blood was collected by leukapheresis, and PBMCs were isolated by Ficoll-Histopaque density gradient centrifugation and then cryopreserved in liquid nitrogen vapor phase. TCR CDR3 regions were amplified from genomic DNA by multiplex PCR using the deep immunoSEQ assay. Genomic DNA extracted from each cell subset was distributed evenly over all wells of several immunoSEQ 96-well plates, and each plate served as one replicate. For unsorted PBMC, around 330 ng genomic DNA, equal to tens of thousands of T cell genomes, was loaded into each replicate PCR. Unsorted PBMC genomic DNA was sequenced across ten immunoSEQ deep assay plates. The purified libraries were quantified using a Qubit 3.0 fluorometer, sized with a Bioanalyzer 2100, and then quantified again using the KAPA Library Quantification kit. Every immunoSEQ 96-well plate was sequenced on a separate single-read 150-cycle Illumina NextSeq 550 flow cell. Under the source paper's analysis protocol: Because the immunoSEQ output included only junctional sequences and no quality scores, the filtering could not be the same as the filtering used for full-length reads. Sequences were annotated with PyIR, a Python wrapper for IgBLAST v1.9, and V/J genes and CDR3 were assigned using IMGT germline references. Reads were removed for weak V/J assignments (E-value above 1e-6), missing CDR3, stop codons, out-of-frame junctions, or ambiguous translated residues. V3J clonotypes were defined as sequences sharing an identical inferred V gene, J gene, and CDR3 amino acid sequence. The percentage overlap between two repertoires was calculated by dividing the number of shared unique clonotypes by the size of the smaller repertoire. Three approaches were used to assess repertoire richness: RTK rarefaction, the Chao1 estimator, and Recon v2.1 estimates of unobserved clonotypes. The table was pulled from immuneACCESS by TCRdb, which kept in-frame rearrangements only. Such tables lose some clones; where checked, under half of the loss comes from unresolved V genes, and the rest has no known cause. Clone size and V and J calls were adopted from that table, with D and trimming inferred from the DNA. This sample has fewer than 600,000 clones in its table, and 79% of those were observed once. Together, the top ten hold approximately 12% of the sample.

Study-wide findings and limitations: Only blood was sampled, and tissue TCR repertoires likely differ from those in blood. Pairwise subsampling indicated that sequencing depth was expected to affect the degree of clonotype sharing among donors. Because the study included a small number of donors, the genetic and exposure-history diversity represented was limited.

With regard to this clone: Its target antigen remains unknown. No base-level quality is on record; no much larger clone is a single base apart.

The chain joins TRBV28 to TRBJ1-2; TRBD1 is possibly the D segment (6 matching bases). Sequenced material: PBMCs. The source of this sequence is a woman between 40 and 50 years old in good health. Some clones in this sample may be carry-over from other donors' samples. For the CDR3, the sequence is CASSSRGGSYGYTF. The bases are TGTGCCAGCAGTTCTAGGGGGGGATCCTATGGCTACACCTTC.